This TCR beta chain was captured in a study of CD8+ T cells in alopecia areata. Extraction of RNA preceded its reverse transcription into cDNA, which served as the sequencing template. TCRdb's table, derived via immunoSEQ multiplex PCR, lists solely in-frame clones and lacks some. Of fewer than 350,000 clones detected, 55% to 75% appear once; the ten largest clones hold around 1.7%. Treatment meaning: oral pan-JAK inhibitor, 5-10 mg twice daily. Sequences were derived from CD4+ T cells sorted from blood, sampled at week 24, from a patient treated with tofacitinib. This clonotype originated in a human donor with alopecia areata.

In DNA, the CDR3 is TGTGCCAGCAGCACATACAGGATTCAGGAGCAGTTCTTC. This codes for CASSTYRIQEQFF. The rearrangement uses TRBV13 and TRBJ2-1, with D possibly matching TRBD1 (5 bases). Germline V gene lookup returns CDR1 PRHDT and CDR2 FYEKMQ (reference sequence). The V end was cut by 5 bases, the J end by 10 bases, with 15 bases between. The length of the CDR3 is 13 residues.